Below are 19 T cell receptor beta chains sequenced from a single sample in a study of shared T cell receptors in the human thymus. Profiled with immunoSEQ multiplex PCR; TCRdb holds only in-frame clones, not every one. The sample consists of about 660,000 clones, approximately 89% of them appearing once. These records were also assigned to another study, of human thymus T cells.

The sequenced sample consisted of thymocytes. The receptors shown here come from a boy in the first two years of life with a congenital heart defect.

The chain uses TRBV4-1 and TRBJ1-6; TRBD1 is a possible D gene (6 bases). Germline CDR1 MGHRA, CDR2 YSYEKL. The CDR3 runs to 15 residues. Trimming stripped 3 bases from V and 9 bases from J, with 15 bases between. For the CDR3, the DNA is TGCGCCAGCAGCCATGCTACGGGGGGCCTTTCACCCCTCCACTTT. Its translation is CASSHATGGLSPLHF.

V gene TRBV5-1 combines with J gene TRBJ1-1; TRBD1 aligns across 10 bases. After removal of 5 bases from V and 2 bases from J, the junction contained 6 bases not matched to a gene. The CDR3 sequence is 15 residues long. Germline CDR1 and CDR2: SGHRS and YFSETQ. The CDR3 coding sequence is TGCGCCAGCAGTGCCGGGACAGGGGCTAACACTGAAGCTTTCTTT. Translating it yields CASSAGTGANTEAFF.

The J gene is TRBJ1-1, the V gene TRBV7-9, with D unresolved. The length of the CDR3 is 14 residues. Per the germline V gene, CDR1 is SEHNR and CDR2 is FQNEAQ (reference sequence). Trimming shortened V by 3 bases and J by 0 bases, and 8 bases separated the two germline ends. The CDR3 spells CASSFTGMNTEAFF. CDR3 coding DNA: TGTGCCAGCAGCTTTACGGGGATGAACACTGAAGCTTTCTTT.

The J gene is TRBJ2-2, the V gene TRBV4-1; D might be TRBD1 (6 bases). CDR3 length: 16 residues. V was pared by 1 base and J by 6 bases, with 15 bases between. Looked up from germline, CDR1 is MGHRA and CDR2 is YSYEKL. CDR3 DNA sequence: TGCGCCAGCAGCCAAGGGACCCTGACAGGTCCCGGGGAGCTGTTTTTT. As protein: CASSQGTLTGPGELFF.

The chain combines TRBV10-2 with TRBJ1-5; 8 positions match TRBD1. With 1 base clipped from V and 7 bases from J, the junction kept 21 bases outside the gene matches. Per the germline V gene, CDR1 is WSHSY and CDR2 is SAAADI. This CDR3 has 20 amino acids. The DNA of the CDR3 is TGCGCCAGCAGTGAGTTTACAGGGGGTTCCGCCATCTACCATGCCCAGCCCCAGCATTTT. Protein product: CASSEFTGGSAIYHAQPQHF.

V usage is TRBV12-5 and J usage is TRBJ2-7; possibly TRBD2 for D (5 bases). CDR3 size: 16 residues. From germline, CDR1 is LGHNT and CDR2 FRNRAP. Trimming cost V 3 bases and J 5 bases, with 20 bases left between them. The CDR3 DNA follows: TGTGCTAGTGGTTTCACACAAAGCGGAGGTGCAAACGAGCAGTACTTC. This translates into CASGFTQSGGANEQYF.

The chain joins TRBV27 to TRBJ1-4; D is unclear. CDR3 length equals 17 residues. The V gene lost 6 bases and the J gene lost 3 bases, with 20 bases spanning the gap. Germline V CDR1 and CDR2: MNHEY, SMNVEV (reference sequence). CDR3: CASSPQTPGTPNEKLFF. CDR3 DNA sequence: TGTGCCAGCAGCCCACAAACTCCAGGAACCCCTAATGAAAAACTGTTTTTT.

The CDR3 DNA is TGTGCCAGCAGCCCCCCCGGTAGAGCGAACACTGAAGCTTTCTTT. Translated: CASSPPGRANTEAFF. The genes are TRBV5-8 and TRBJ1-1; no firm D call. CDR1 SGHTS and CDR2 YDEGEE come from the germline V gene. The V gene lost 4 bases and the J gene lost 1 base, with 14 bases spanning the gap. This CDR3 is 15 amino acids long.

The chain uses TRBV28 and TRBJ1-4; D unclear. In germline, CDR1 is MDHEN, CDR2 SYDVKM. The CDR3 has 15 amino acids. V was shortened by 5 bases and J by 1 base, with 11 bases between the two germline ends. The CDR3 nucleotides read TGTGCCAGCAGTCAACTGCCCTTAACTAATGAAAAACTGTTTTTT. Amino acids: CASSQLPLTNEKLFF.

This chain connects TRBV10-2 to TRBJ1-2, with 8 bases matching TRBD1. This CDR3 has 15 amino acids. Per germline, CDR1 WSHSY and CDR2 SAAADI. The junction had 10 bases not matched to a gene; V was cut back by 7 bases and J by 3 bases. The CDR3: CASNGQGVFHYGYTF. CDR3 DNA: TGCGCCAGCAATGGACAGGGAGTTTTTCACTATGGCTACACCTTC.

The gene calls are TRBV9 and TRBJ1-2, with 9 bases lining up with TRBD1. The CDR3 extends over 14 amino acids. CDR1 is SGDLS, CDR2 YYNGEE, per germline. Germline trimming cut 6 bases from V and 7 bases from J; bases unmatched to any gene: 10. Here the CDR3 DNA reads TGTGCCAGCACCCGGGACAGGGATTTTGGTGGCTACACCTTC. Translated, it gives CASTRDRDFGGYTF.

This chain connects TRBV5-1 to TRBJ2-3, with D perhaps matching TRBD1 (7 bases). The length of the CDR3 is 17 residues. V lost 3 bases and J 2 bases, leaving 19 bases between the germline ends. The V gene's germline CDR1 is SGHRS and CDR2 YFSETQ. The CDR3 sequence is CASSSPGGRTLTDTQYF. The CDR3 nucleotides are TGCGCCAGCAGCTCCCCAGGGGGGAGGACACTCACAGATACGCAGTATTTT.

The gene calls are TRBV6-6 and TRBJ2-5; 9 positions match TRBD1. The V and J ends lost 6 bases and 1 base, in that order; junction bases with no gene match: 6. The V gene's germline CDR1 is MNHNY and CDR2 SVGAGI (reference sequence). The CDR3 sequence is 15 residues long. CDR3 in DNA: TGTGCCAGCAGACTAGACAGGGGGAGCCAAGAGACCCAGTACTTC. This codes for CASRLDRGSQETQYF.

This rearrangement joins TRBV6-5 to TRBJ2-7; 12 positions agree with TRBD2. The CDR3 consists of 15 residues. The ends lost 3 bases at V and 1 base at J; junction bases unmatched: 1. The germline gives CDR1 MNHEY, CDR2 SVGAGI. CDR3 bases: TGTGCCAGCAGTTATACTAGCGGGAGGTCCTACGAGCAGTACTTC. It yields the protein CASSYTSGRSYEQYF.

V gene TRBV5-1 combines with J gene TRBJ2-7; 10 bases agree with TRBD1. In germline, CDR1 is SGHRS, CDR2 YFSETQ. The CDR3 extends over 15 amino acids. The J segment lost 2 bases and the V segment lost 5 bases, leaving 7 bases of the junction unmatched. DNA of the CDR3: TGCGCCAGCAGGTGCCGGGACAGGGGAGCCTACGAGCAGTACTTC. The encoded protein is CASRCRDRGAYEQYF.

This clone was recorded a few times. The V and J genes are TRBV4-3 and TRBJ2-7, with a tentative D call TRBD2 (6 bases). V lost 0 bases to trimming and J lost 7 bases, with 19 bases between them. Germline lookup yields CDR1 LGHNA and CDR2 YSLEER. The length of the CDR3 is 16 residues. Here the CDR3 DNA reads TGCGCCAGCAGCCAAGACCTTACGTCGTCGGGAGATGAGCAGTACTTC. It translates to CASSQDLTSSGDEQYF.

The chain uses TRBV9 and TRBJ2-3, with 8 bases aligning to TRBD1. Per the germline V gene, CDR1 is SGDLS and CDR2 is YYNGEE. This CDR3 is 16 amino acids long. V gave up 3 bases and J gave up 3 bases; unmatched junction bases: 9. CDR3 protein: CASSGDRGGGTDTQYF. DNA for the CDR3: TGTGCCAGCAGCGGAGACAGGGGAGGTGGGACAGATACGCAGTATTTT.

CDR3 sequence reads: CASSSRDREMNTIYF. CDR3 coding DNA: TGTGCCAGCAGCTCACGGGACAGGGAGATGAACACCATATATTTT. This chain links TRBV7-2 with TRBJ1-3; TRBD1 matches 9 bases. The CDR3 extends over 15 amino acids. Germline CDR1 is SGHTA and CDR2 is FQGNSA. V dropped 4 bases and J dropped 7; count of bases not matched to a gene: 8. The full variable domain, with the rest looked up from reference TRBV7-2 and TRBJ1-3, is GAGVSQSPSNKVTEKGKDVELRCDPISGHTALYWYRQSLGQGLEFLIYFQGNSAPDKSGLPSDRFSAERTGGSVSTLTIQRTQQEDSAVYLCASSSRDREMNTIYFGEGSWLTVV.

The rearrangement joins TRBV19 to TRBJ1-2; D is possibly TRBD1 (6 bases). This CDR3 is built from 16 residues. Germline values: CDR1 LNHDA, CDR2 SQIVND (reference sequence). V gave up 1 base and J gave up 3 bases, with 15 bases separating them. CDR3 nucleotides: TGTGCCAGTAGTATAGGTGGGGGGGGCGCAGACTATGGCTACACCTTC. Translated, it gives CASSIGGGGADYGYTF.